This T cell receptor beta chain was recovered during a study of CD8 T cells in Susac syndrome. V was shortened by 7 bases and J by 1 base, with 13 bases between the two germline ends. The CDR3 spans 14 residues. Germline V gives CDR1 MNHEY, CDR2 SMNVEV (reference sequence). Random hexamers were used to reverse transcribe the RNA input (0.5 to 1 ug). TCRdb processed the immunoSEQ multiplex PCR reads anew with MiXCR; each CDR3 protein has one entry. Among about 280,000 distinct CDR3 sequences listed, around 83% were seen once. This clonotype originated in a human donor with multiple sclerosis. The chain recombines TRBV27 with TRBJ1-1, with a weak D call TRBD1 (5 bases). Material: CD8+ T cells from PBMCs. The CDR3 loop reads CASIPFRGNTEAFF. The CDR3 nucleotides are TGTGCCAGCATCCCGTTTAGGGGGAACACTGAAGCTTTCTTT.